A selection of T cell receptor beta chains follows, all from one sample in a study of beta chain features in type 1 diabetes. The repertoire was sequenced with immunoSEQ multiplex PCR; TCRdb's copy has only in-frame clones and lacks some. The repertoire consists of 900,000 or so clones, with about a sixth occurring once and the leading ten covering 0.02% to 0.025%. The sample was naive CD4+ T cells from blood. The receptors stem from a woman aged 18-35 years in good health. CDR3s leave out the opening cysteine and the closing phenylalanine or tryptophan. Size is stated for part of the rows, as once, few or many counts, or as a class when the clone is expanded.

v_gene	j_gene	abundance	CDR3aa
TRBV14	TRBJ2-2	few	ASSQVGGTNTGELF
TRBV28	TRBJ2-5	few	ASSSPSGSSGRKTQY
TRBV6-5	TRBJ1-5	.	ASSSASHFSNQPQH
TRBV18	TRBJ1-2	.	ASSDQGFYGYT
TRBV6-5	TRBJ2-2	.	ASSQDRGELF
TRBV7-9	TRBJ2-3	.	ASSQRASGGADTQY
TRBV27	TRBJ2-6	few	ASSYRTGLSGANVLT
TRBV6-5	TRBJ2-1	.	ASSLLRGNEQF
TRBV2	TRBJ1-4	.	ASSVGARRSTNEKLF
TRBV5-1	TRBJ2-3	few	ASSLEQGADTQY